This T cell receptor beta chain stems from a study of blood T cell repertoires in COVID-19. For the study at large: T cells, B-cell-depleted T cells, or PBMCs provided the cDNA or gDNA that served as material.

The count of this clone is one. Per the germline V gene, CDR1 is LNHDA and CDR2 is SQIVND (reference sequence). V was clipped by 3 bases and J by 4 bases; unmatched bases: 3. The CDR3 runs to 14 residues. Assignments of participants to cohorts depended upon their own reported clinical history. Exposed study participants had met a COVID-19 case within 2 weeks before entry. Original methodology: The authors estimated nucleated cell counts from reference gene primer amplification. Here immunoSEQ multiplex PCR was the method, and the copy in TCRdb shows in-frame clones only, minus some. Clone size and the V and J calls come from that table; the DNA yielded D and trimming. Here the sample spans roughly 200,000 clones, about 86% being singletons.

The sample consisted of PBMCs or T cells enriched from blood (not recorded which). The sequence derives from a woman aged 25 to 39 who had been exposed to COVID-19. The chain links TRBV19 to TRBJ1-1, with 9 bases matching TRBD1. The CDR3 DNA sequence: TGTGCCAGTAGTATTGGGGGACAGGGCACTGAAGCTTTCTTT. This sequence encodes CASSIGGQGTEAFF.